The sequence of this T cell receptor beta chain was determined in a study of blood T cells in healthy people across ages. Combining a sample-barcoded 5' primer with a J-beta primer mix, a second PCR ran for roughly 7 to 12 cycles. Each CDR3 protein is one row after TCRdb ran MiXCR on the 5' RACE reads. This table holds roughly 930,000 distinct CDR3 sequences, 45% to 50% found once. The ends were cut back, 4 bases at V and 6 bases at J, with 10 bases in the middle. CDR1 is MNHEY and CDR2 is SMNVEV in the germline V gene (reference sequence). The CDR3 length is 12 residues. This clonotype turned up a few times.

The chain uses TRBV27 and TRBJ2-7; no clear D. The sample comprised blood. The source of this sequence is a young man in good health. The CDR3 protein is CASSSYTGEQYF. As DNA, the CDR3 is TGTGCCAGCAGTTCTTACACGGGCGAGCAGTACTTC.